The 14 T cell receptor beta chains below were found in one sample sequenced in a study of T cells after yellow fever vaccination. MiXCR was run by TCRdb on the 5' RACE reads, yielding one entry per CDR3 protein. Among about 630,000 distinct CDR3 sequences, around 12% were seen once, and the ten largest hold 14% to 15%. Material: PBMCs, obtained on the day of the yellow fever booster vaccination. The receptors derive from a man between 25 and 39 years old who received the YFV17D yellow fever vaccine.

This clonotype was seen once. The V and J genes are TRBV4-2 and TRBJ1-6; unclear D gene. CDR1 is LGHNA and CDR2 is YNFKEQ in the germline V gene. Trimming shortened V by 10 bases and J by 7 bases, and 20 bases separated the two germline ends. CDR3 length: 15 amino acids. For the CDR3, the DNA is TGTGCCATCGGCTCCGGGGTCCTTGGCAATTCACCCCTCCACTTT. Residues: CAIGSGVLGNSPLHF.

This clonotype has a handful of counts. The chain joins TRBV29-1 to TRBJ2-7, with a weak D call TRBD2 (5 bases). The CDR3 runs 13 residues. Germline CDR1 SQVTM, CDR2 ANQGSEA. Trimming left V 2 bases short and J 6 bases short, with 14 bases between. The CDR3 coding sequence is TGCAGCGTTGAAAGGGCAGGAGGCGTCGAGCAGTACTTC. Translation gives CSVERAGGVEQYF.

The CDR3 here is CASSVAPVAYEQYF. The CDR3 DNA is TGTGCCAGCAGCGTAGCCCCAGTCGCCTACGAGCAGTACTTC. The chain links TRBV9 to TRBJ2-7; the D is unclear. This CDR3 has 14 amino acids. Germline V gene data show CDR1 as SGDLS and CDR2 as YYNGEE. Trimming took 0 bases from V and 2 from J, leaving 9 bases between them.

This clonotype showed up just a few times. The V and J genes are TRBV5-1 and TRBJ2-5, with D maybe TRBD2 (6 bases). The germline gives CDR1 SGHRS, CDR2 YFSETQ. The V end was cut by 0 bases, the J end by 4 bases, with 16 bases between. The CDR3 consists of 16 residues. The CDR3: CASSLVATSGSETQYF. CDR3 nucleotide sequence: TGCGCCAGCAGCTTGGTCGCGACTAGTGGTTCAGAGACCCAGTACTTC.

This clonotype showed up just a few times. This sequence joins TRBV20-1 and TRBJ2-1; D is perhaps TRBD1 or TRBD2 (6 bases each). Trimming cost V 0 bases and J 5 bases, with 14 bases left between them. The CDR3 is 15 residues long. Looked up from germline, CDR1 is DFQATT and CDR2 is SNEGSKA (reference sequence). CDR3: CSARDRGRRHNEQFF. CDR3 sequence (DNA): TGCAGTGCTAGAGATCGGGGGCGCCGACACAATGAGCAGTTCTTC.

This clonotype was recorded at least ten times. V is TRBV6-1 and J is TRBJ2-5, with D hard to call. V was clipped by 6 bases and J by 1 base, with 9 bases between them. Per the germline V gene, CDR1 is MNHNS and CDR2 is SASEGT. This CDR3 has 13 residues. CDR3: CASSRQFQETQYF. In nucleotides, the CDR3 is TGTGCCAGCAGCCGACAATTCCAAGAGACCCAGTACTTC.

This clonotype has only a few counts. The rearrangement uses TRBV4-3 and TRBJ2-5; D is ambiguous. The CDR3 totals 13 residues. The V gene's germline CDR1 is LGHNA and CDR2 YSLEER. Trimming pared 2 bases from V and 3 bases from J, leaving 7 bases between. This CDR3 is CASSQILKETQYF. CDR3 sequence (DNA): TGCGCCAGCAGCCAAATTCTGAAAGAGACCCAGTACTTC.

This chain joins TRBV20-1 and TRBJ2-5; 10 bases fit TRBD2. Trimming took 3 bases from V and 1 from J; bases not matched to a gene: 8. The CDR3 extends over 16 amino acids. Germline V gives CDR1 DFQATT, CDR2 SNEGSKA (reference sequence). CDR3: CSASAVAGGFQETQYF. The CDR3 region has the DNA TGCAGTGCTAGTGCGGTAGCGGGAGGCTTCCAAGAGACCCAGTACTTC.

V usage is TRBV19 and J usage is TRBJ2-1, with 8 bases matching TRBD1. Losses at the gene ends were 6 bases for V and 8 bases for J; bases not matched to a gene: 21. The CDR3 totals 18 residues. Germline V lookup: CDR1 LNHDA, CDR2 SQIVND (reference sequence). CDR3 DNA sequence: TGTGCCAGTAGCCTTATTCCTCCCGGCGGGACAGGCAAAGATGAGCAGTTCTTC. It is translated as CASSLIPPGGTGKDEQFF.

The rearrangement uses TRBV20-1 and TRBJ2-3; 14 bases line up with TRBD2. Trimming cost V 5 bases and J 5 bases; bases outside gene matches: 6. Germline V lookup: CDR1 DFQATT, CDR2 SNEGSKA (reference sequence). The CDR3 totals 15 residues. The CDR3 sequence is CSAGPGTSGRDTQYF. As DNA, the CDR3 is TGCAGTGCTGGACCCGGGACTAGCGGGAGAGATACGCAGTATTTT.

This clonotype came up many times. The V and J genes are TRBV12-3 or TRBV12-4 and TRBJ2-1; D is undetermined. Trimming pared 8 bases from V and 4 bases from J, leaving 15 bases between. This CDR3 region has 14 residues. Written as DNA, the CDR3 is TGTGCCAGCTCACCGAAATATCTTTACAATGAGCAGTTCTTC. Its protein product is CASSPKYLYNEQFF.

The chain recombines TRBV20-1 with TRBJ2-3; possible D gene TRBD2, 5 bases. The V end was cut by 3 bases, the J end by 2 bases, with 9 bases between. The V gene's germline CDR1 is DFQATT and CDR2 SNEGSKA (reference sequence). The CDR3 extends over 13 amino acids. DNA of the CDR3: TGCAGTGCTAGTGAGGGTGCCACAGATACGCAGTATTTT. This sequence encodes CSASEGATDTQYF.

This clonotype has a handful of counts. The V and J genes are TRBV10-3 and TRBJ1-6; unclear D gene. From germline, CDR1 is ENHRY and CDR2 SYGVKD. The CDR3 covers 13 residues. Trimming cost V 0 bases and J 8 bases, with 5 bases left between them. The CDR3 sequence: CAISESGDSPLHF. The CDR3 DNA sequence: TGTGCCATCAGTGAGTCAGGCGATTCACCCCTCCACTTT.

The V gene is TRBV4-2, the J gene TRBJ2-1; 7 bases align to TRBD2. V shed 6 bases, J shed 6 bases, and the junction held 14 bases outside the gene matches. The CDR3 is made up of 16 amino acids. Germline-derived CDR1 and CDR2 are LGHNA and YNFKEQ. CDR3 nucleotide sequence: TGTGCCAGCAGTCTATCTAGCGGTTCCCAGGGCAATGAGCAGTTCTTC. Residues: CASSLSSGSQGNEQFF.